This T cell receptor beta chain derives from a study of shared clonotypes between healthy human individuals. Turning to the study itself: A donor's plate count was three for CD4 naive and three for CD4 memory; CD8 naive had two and CD8 memory one.

There are 15 residues in the CDR3. Between the trimmed V and J ends, which lost 0 bases and 6 bases, there was a span of 15 bases. CDR1 is MNHNY and CDR2 is SVGAGI in the germline V gene (reference sequence). The protocol was immunoSEQ multiplex PCR, while the TCRdb copy is restricted to in-frame clones and leaves out a portion. The table includes about 330,000 clones, 74% detected once. The source material was memory CD4+ T cells sorted from blood. Subset meaning: CD45RA-negative fraction. The genes are TRBV6-6 and TRBJ2-7, with a tentative D call TRBD2 (5 bases). This sequence originates from a man under 40 in good health. CDR3 sequence: CASSYSPQSGGEQYF. CDR3 nucleotide sequence: TGTGCCAGCAGTTACTCCCCCCAAAGCGGCGGCGAGCAGTACTTC.